These 17 T cell receptor beta chains originate from one sample sequenced in a study of CD8+ T cells in alopecia areata. Once RNA had been extracted, it was reverse transcribed into cDNA to act as the sequencing template. TCRdb's copy holds only in-frame clones and misses some; the assay was immunoSEQ multiplex PCR. The top ten hold approximately 11% of the sample, which has approximately 180,000 clones, roughly 50% seen once. Described treatment: oral pan-JAK inhibitor, 5-10 mg twice daily. Sample: CD8+ T cells sorted from blood, taken at week 24, from a patient treated with tofacitinib. The receptors shown here come from a human donor with alopecia areata.

DNA for the CDR3: TGTGCCAGCAGCCTACCTCAGGGGAGCGAGCAGTACTTC. It specifies CASSLPQGSEQYF. This sequence joins TRBV13 and TRBJ2-7, with D maybe TRBD1 (6 bases). The CDR3 is made up of 13 amino acids. In germline, CDR1 is PRHDT, CDR2 FYEKMQ (reference sequence). Trimming removed 5 bases at V and 6 bases at J, with 14 bases between.

This chain uses TRBV27 with TRBJ1-2, with D perhaps matching TRBD1 (6 bases). The germline gives CDR1 MNHEY, CDR2 SMNVEV (reference sequence). CDR3 length equals 12 residues. Trimming pared 7 bases from V and 7 bases from J, leaving 13 bases between. CDR3 coding DNA: TGTGCCAGCATCGGCCCCAGGGGTGGCTACACCTTC. Translated: CASIGPRGGYTF.

The J gene is TRBJ1-2, the V gene TRBV6-5, with 8 bases fitting TRBD1. The J segment lost 10 bases and the V segment lost 10 bases, leaving 11 bases of the junction unmatched. CDR3 size: 12 residues. CDR1 is MNHEY, CDR2 SVGAGI, per germline. The CDR3 DNA reads as TGTGCCACCGATGGACAGGGCTGGGTCTACACCTTC. This gives the protein CATDGQGWVYTF.

The V call is TRBV7-6, the J call TRBJ2-1; the D gene is possibly TRBD2 (6 bases). V dropped 5 bases and J dropped 8 bases, with 19 bases sitting between them. Germline CDR1 SGHVS, CDR2 FNYEAQ. The CDR3 has 15 amino acids. The CDR3 here is CASSETSMVSDEQFF. The CDR3 DNA follows: TGTGCCAGCAGCGAGACTAGTATGGTTTCCGATGAGCAGTTCTTC.

The V call is TRBV4-1, the J call TRBJ2-1; no clear D. Germline CDR1 MGHRA, CDR2 YSYEKL. CDR3 length equals 15 residues. Trimming took 0 bases from V and 0 from J, leaving 6 bases between them. The CDR3 DNA is TGCGCCAGCAGCCAAGACACCTCCTCCTACAATGAGCAGTTCTTC. Encoded protein: CASSQDTSSYNEQFF.

The chain combines TRBV29-1 with TRBJ2-3; tentatively, D is TRBD2 (6 bases). The CDR3 is 14 residues long. The germline V gene encodes CDR1 SQVTM and CDR2 ANQGSEA. V shed 1 base and J shed 3 bases, with 11 bases lying between them. CDR3 protein: CSVEGGAGTDTQYF. Written as DNA, the CDR3 is TGCAGCGTTGAAGGAGGGGCGGGGACAGATACGCAGTATTTT.

This clone occurred a few times. This rearrangement joins TRBV29-1 to TRBJ2-6; D ambiguous. Germline V gives CDR1 SQVTM, CDR2 ANQGSEA. This CDR3 has 14 residues. With 5 bases removed from V and 1 base from J, the gap between germline ends came to 9 bases. The CDR3 sequence: CSVPGLSGANVLTF. CDR3 bases: TGCAGCGTTCCTGGTCTGTCTGGGGCCAACGTCCTGACTTTC.

The chain joins TRBV7-6 to TRBJ1-1; D perhaps matches TRBD1 (6 bases). Looked up from germline, CDR1 is SGHVS and CDR2 is FNYEAQ. This CDR3 region has 13 residues. With 4 bases removed from V and 3 bases from J, the gap between germline ends came to 9 bases. In DNA, the CDR3 is TGTGCCAGCAGCTCAAACAGGGACACTGAAGCTTTCTTT. Amino acid sequence: CASSSNRDTEAFF. The full variable domain, in which reference TRBV7-6 and TRBJ1-1 provide the parts outside the CDR3, is GAGVSQSPRYKVTKRGQDVALRCDPISGHVSLYWYRQALGQGPEFLTYFNYEAQQDKSGLPNDRFSAERPEGSISTLTIQRTEQRDSAMYRCASSSNRDTEAFFGQGTRLTVV.

This clone was seen repeatedly, ten times or more. The V and J genes are TRBV5-1 and TRBJ1-1; TRBD1 matches 8 bases. Trimming took 4 bases from V and 1 from J; bases not matched to a gene: 6. Germline V gene data show CDR1 as SGHRS and CDR2 as YFSETQ. This CDR3 spans 15 amino acids. The CDR3 nucleotides are TGCGCCAGCAGCGATCAGGGGGCTCCGAACACTGAAGCTTTCTTT. Amino acids: CASSDQGAPNTEAFF.

This chain uses TRBV6-5 with TRBJ1-1; D uncertain. Germline V CDR1 and CDR2: MNHEY, SVGAGI. The V and J ends lost 0 bases and 4 bases respectively, with 12 bases between them. CDR3 length: 15 amino acids. CDR3 in DNA: TGTGCCAGCAGTTACTCGAAGTCGGGAGGCACTGAAGCTTTCTTT. Protein sequence: CASSYSKSGGTEAFF.

In its sample, this clone was seen a few times. This chain joins TRBV27 and TRBJ2-2, with D unresolved. This CDR3 contains 12 residues. The ends were cut back, 3 bases at V and 6 bases at J, with 5 bases in the middle. From germline, CDR1 is MNHEY and CDR2 SMNVEV (reference sequence). The CDR3 DNA reads as TGTGCCAGCAGTTTCGGGTCCGGGGAGCTGTTTTTT. Translation: CASSFGSGELFF.

Points on this clone: One end of the junction varies from germline; a read error may be responsible. The chain employs TRBV16 and TRBJ2-3; 11 nucleotides match TRBD2. Germline assignment: CDR1 KGHSY and CDR2 FQNENV. The CDR3 is 17 residues long. The CDR3 bases are TGTGCCAGCAGCCAAGCACTAGCGGGGGATAACACAGATATGCAGTATTTT. It encodes CASSQALAGDNTDMQYF. Using reference TRBV16 and TRBJ2-3 for the parts outside the CDR3, the full variable domain is GEEVAQTPKHLVRGEGQKAKLYCAPIKGHSYVFWYQQVLKNEFKFLISFQNENVFDETGMPKERFSAKCLPNSPCSLEIQATKLEDSAVYFCASSQALAGDNTDMQYFGPGTRLTVL.

The V call is TRBV9, the J call TRBJ2-7; D possibly uses TRBD1 or TRBD2 (5 bases each). The CDR3 spans 13 residues. V gave up 3 bases and J gave up 6 bases, with 13 bases separating them. Germline V lookup: CDR1 SGDLS, CDR2 YYNGEE. As DNA, the CDR3 is TGTGCCAGCAGCGGACCGTCAGGGAGCGAGCAGTACTTC. Translated, it gives CASSGPSGSEQYF.

The sample holds a few counts of this clone. The chain uses TRBV30 and TRBJ1-2; D ambiguous. CDR3 length: 14 amino acids. The V and J ends lost 1 base and 8 bases respectively, with 17 bases between them. The germline gives CDR1 GTSNPN, CDR2 SVGIG (reference sequence). For the CDR3, the DNA is TGTGCCTGGAGTGGCTCCCCAATGGGTAGAGGCTACACCTTC. It codes for CAWSGSPMGRGYTF.

The V gene is TRBV9, the J gene TRBJ1-5, with D hard to call. V was trimmed by 4 bases and J by 7 bases, leaving 18 bases between them. The CDR3 consists of 15 residues. In germline, CDR1 is SGDLS, CDR2 YYNGEE. This CDR3 reads CASSPDGLSGQPQHF. For the CDR3, the DNA is TGTGCCAGCAGCCCGGACGGGCTTTCGGGGCAGCCCCAGCATTTT.

This chain links TRBV5-1 with TRBJ2-1, with 7 nucleotides matching TRBD1. CDR1 is SGHRS and CDR2 is YFSETQ in the germline V gene. The CDR3 spans 13 residues. V trimming: 3 bases; J trimming: 5 bases; junction bases outside the gene matches: 2. CDR3 DNA: TGCGCCAGCAGCTCCGGACAGGACAATGAGCAGTTCTTC. Amino acid sequence: CASSSGQDNEQFF.

This clone was seen a few times. The V and J genes are TRBV15 and TRBJ1-1, with unresolved D. This CDR3 contains 16 residues. Trimming cost V 0 bases and J 3 bases, with 14 bases left between them. Germline-derived CDR1 and CDR2 are LNHNV and YYDKDF (reference sequence). Here the CDR3 DNA reads TGTGCCACCAGCAGAGATCGTGAGGGCCCCTACACTGAAGCTTTCTTT. It specifies CATSRDREGPYTEAFF.